This TCR beta chain is drawn from a study of chemoradiotherapy in HPV16-positive cancers. TCRdb keeps only in-frame clones here, not all; method: immunoSEQ multiplex PCR. The table lists approximately 17,000 clones, just under 70% of them singletons, with 8% in the top ten. The source of this sequence is a human donor with HPV-associated anogenital cancer. Source: tumor tissue, taken from a patient who underwent chemoradiotherapy.

This CDR3 reads CASKRGPSGVYEQYF. Written as DNA, the CDR3 is TGTGCCAGCAAACGGGGACCTAGCGGGGTTTACGAGCAGTACTTC. The chain recombines TRBV6-5 with TRBJ2-7; 9 bases are a match to TRBD2. The CDR3 loop spans 15 amino acids. V shed 7 bases and J 4 bases; nucleotides not matched to a gene: 11. Germline values: CDR1 MNHEY, CDR2 SVGAGI.